This T cell receptor beta chain was identified in a study of T-cell reconstitution after alpha-beta-depleted transplantation in children. The V and J ends lost 2 bases and 0 bases respectively, with 14 bases between them. The CDR3 is 18 amino acids. General observations from the study: There were reportedly several hundred expanded graft clones from which alpha-beta T cells came about two months after transplant.

A word on this clonotype: Its antigen is not known.

Unique molecular identifiers tagged the TCRbeta library. TCRdb ran MiXCR on the PCR reads and lists one entry per CDR3 protein. The table records 480,000 or so distinct CDR3 sequences, approximately 10% of them present only once. This specimen was PBMCs, taken before TCRalphabeta/CD19-depleted stem cell transplant. This receptor was obtained from a child aged 2-15 years with inherited bone marrow failure, due to receive a stem cell transplant. This chain links TRBV12-3 or TRBV12-4 with TRBJ1-6; D remains unclear. The CDR3 region is CASSLLGPTSSYNSPLHF. CDR3 DNA sequence: TGTGCCAGCAGTTTATTAGGACCCACGAGCTCCTATAATTCACCCCTCCACTTT.